A selection of T cell receptor beta chains follows, all from one sample in a study of cytomegalovirus exposure and HLA in healthy donors. Assay used: immunoSEQ multiplex PCR; TCRdb lists only in-frame clones, some missing. The sample carries some 130,000 clones, around three quarters recorded once. Specimen: PBMCs. The receptor source for this set is a woman between 50 and 59 years old in good health and CMV-seronegative. The CDR3 runs from the conserved cysteine through the conserved F or W. The order of the fields is D gene, V gene, J gene, clone size, CDR3 protein, CDR3 DNA. D genes are given only for firm matches. Clone size, where shown, is once, few, many, or a class for clones that have expanded.

D gene: NA; V gene: TRBV29-1; J gene: TRBJ1-4; clone size: NA; CDR3 protein: CSALGGEMEEKLFF; CDR3 DNA: TGCAGCGCCTTGGGAGGGGAGATGGAGGAAAAACTGTTTTTT
D gene: TRBD1; V gene: TRBV10-3; J gene: TRBJ1-1; clone size: NA; CDR3 protein: CAISEVGAGGYTEAFF; CDR3 DNA: TGTGCCATCAGTGAGGTCGGGGCAGGGGGCTACACTGAAGCTTTCTTT
D gene: NA; V gene: TRBV4-2; J gene: TRBJ2-7; clone size: NA; CDR3 protein: CASSQGSYEQYF; CDR3 DNA: TGTGCCAGCAGCCAAGGGAGCTACGAGCAGTACTTC
D gene: NA; V gene: TRBV29-1; J gene: TRBJ2-4; clone size: NA; CDR3 protein: CSVEVQLAKNIQYF; CDR3 DNA: TGCAGCGTTGAGGTTCAACTAGCCAAAAACATTCAGTACTTC
D gene: NA; V gene: TRBV5-1; J gene: TRBJ1-1; clone size: NA; CDR3 protein: CASSLAPQGKGTEAFF; CDR3 DNA: TGCGCCAGCAGCTTGGCCCCCCAGGGCAAGGGCACTGAAGCTTTCTTT
D gene: TRBD1; V gene: TRBV30; J gene: TRBJ2-7; clone size: NA; CDR3 protein: CAWRGDRGLDEQYF; CDR3 DNA: TGTGCCTGGAGGGGGGACAGGGGGCTCGACGAGCAGTACTTC
D gene: TRBD1; V gene: TRBV5-1; J gene: TRBJ2-5; clone size: few; CDR3 protein: CASSPGTGRETQYF; CDR3 DNA: TGCGCCAGCAGCCCCGGGACAGGGCGGGAGACCCAGTACTTC
D gene: NA; V gene: TRBV5-1; J gene: TRBJ1-1; clone size: NA; CDR3 protein: CASSWGGLVEAFF; CDR3 DNA: TGCGCCAGCAGCTGGGGGGGTCTTGTGGAAGCTTTCTTT
D gene: NA; V gene: TRBV6-1; J gene: TRBJ1-1; clone size: NA; CDR3 protein: CASRFNPRGTEAFF; CDR3 DNA: TGTGCCAGCAGATTCAACCCGCGGGGCACTGAAGCTTTCTTT
D gene: NA; V gene: TRBV5-6; J gene: TRBJ1-2; clone size: NA; CDR3 protein: CASSHDRKGGYTF; CDR3 DNA: TGTGCCAGCAGCCATGACAGGAAAGGGGGCTACACCTTC
D gene: NA; V gene: TRBV7-8; J gene: TRBJ2-1; clone size: NA; CDR3 protein: CASSLSSSYNEQFF; CDR3 DNA: TGTGCCAGCAGCTTGAGTTCATCCTACAATGAGCAGTTCTTC
D gene: NA; V gene: TRBV7-9; J gene: TRBJ1-2; clone size: NA; CDR3 protein: CASSPVRVYGYTF; CDR3 DNA: TGTGCCAGCAGCCCGGTCAGGGTCTATGGCTACACCTTC
D gene: TRBD1; V gene: TRBV14; J gene: TRBJ2-2; clone size: NA; CDR3 protein: CASSQDETLRTGRLTGELFF; CDR3 DNA: TGTGCCAGCAGCCAAGACGAAACGCTTCGGACAGGGAGACTCACCGGGGAGCTGTTTTTT
D gene: NA; V gene: TRBV7-9; J gene: TRBJ1-5; clone size: NA; CDR3 protein: CASSLSGVSNQPQHF; CDR3 DNA: TGTGCCAGCAGCTTATCAGGGGTCAGCAATCAGCCCCAGCATTTT
D gene: TRBD2; V gene: TRBV7-9; J gene: TRBJ2-3; clone size: NA; CDR3 protein: CASSPGGMRPSTDTQYF; CDR3 DNA: TGTGCCAGCAGCCCGGGGGGTATGCGCCCCAGCACAGATACGCAGTATTTT
D gene: TRBD2; V gene: TRBV11-2; J gene: TRBJ2-1; clone size: NA; CDR3 protein: CASSLFQRDNEQFF; CDR3 DNA: TGTGCCAGCAGCTTATTCCAGCGGGATAATGAGCAGTTCTTC
D gene: TRBD2; V gene: TRBV5-6; J gene: TRBJ2-5; clone size: NA; CDR3 protein: CASSLEVAGGRGETQYF; CDR3 DNA: TGTGCCAGCAGCTTGGAGGTAGCGGGAGGGAGGGGGGAGACCCAGTACTTC
D gene: NA; V gene: TRBV11-3; J gene: TRBJ2-2; clone size: NA; CDR3 protein: CASSLARVAGELFF; CDR3 DNA: TGTGCCAGCAGCTTAGCCAGGGTGGCCGGGGAGCTGTTTTTT
D gene: TRBD1; V gene: TRBV14; J gene: TRBJ1-3; clone size: NA; CDR3 protein: CASSRVRGRNSGNTIYF; CDR3 DNA: TGTGCCAGCAGCCGGGTGAGGGGGCGGAACTCTGGAAACACCATATATTTT
D gene: TRBD2; V gene: TRBV4-1; J gene: TRBJ2-1; clone size: NA; CDR3 protein: CASSQVHSGLAGYNEQFF; CDR3 DNA: TGCGCCAGCAGCCAAGTTCACTCGGGACTAGCGGGGTACAATGAGCAGTTCTTC
D gene: TRBD2; V gene: TRBV28; J gene: TRBJ2-3; clone size: NA; CDR3 protein: CASSGTSGRAGDTQYF; CDR3 DNA: TGTGCCAGCAGTGGGACTAGCGGGAGGGCGGGCGATACGCAGTATTTT
D gene: TRBD1; V gene: TRBV9; J gene: TRBJ1-2; clone size: once; CDR3 protein: CASSVSGTGSLYGYTF; CDR3 DNA: TGTGCCAGCAGCGTATCCGGGACAGGGTCCCTCTATGGCTACACCTTC
D gene: NA; V gene: TRBV4-3; J gene: TRBJ2-7; clone size: NA; CDR3 protein: CASSQDTRAYEQYF; CDR3 DNA: TGCGCCAGCAGCCAAGATACCAGGGCCTACGAGCAGTACTTC
D gene: TRBD1; V gene: TRBV5-6; J gene: TRBJ1-2; clone size: NA; CDR3 protein: CASSRGTGGYGYPF; CDR3 DNA: TGTGCCAGCAGCCGAGGGACAGGGGGTTATGGCTACCCCTTC
D gene: TRBD2; V gene: TRBV5-4; J gene: TRBJ2-3; clone size: NA; CDR3 protein: CASSATSGRRADTQYF; CDR3 DNA: TGTGCCAGCAGCGCGACTAGCGGGAGGAGGGCAGATACGCAGTATTTT
D gene: TRBD2; V gene: TRBV19; J gene: TRBJ2-1; clone size: NA; CDR3 protein: CASSIDTGGLARRFF; CDR3 DNA: TGTGCCAGTAGTATAGATACCGGGGGACTAGCGAGACGATTCTTC
D gene: TRBD1; V gene: TRBV6-1; J gene: TRBJ1-5; clone size: NA; CDR3 protein: CASSEAISDRDQPQHF; CDR3 DNA: TGTGCCAGCAGTGAAGCGATTTCGGACAGGGACCAGCCCCAGCATTTT
D gene: NA; V gene: TRBV19; J gene: TRBJ2-1; clone size: NA; CDR3 protein: CASRHTISYNEQFF; CDR3 DNA: TGTGCCAGTAGACACACTATCTCCTACAATGAGCAGTTCTTC
D gene: TRBD2; V gene: TRBV4-2; J gene: TRBJ2-6; clone size: NA; CDR3 protein: CASSPRVAGTSGANVLTF; CDR3 DNA: TGTGCCAGCAGCCCCCGCGTAGCGGGGACCTCTGGGGCCAACGTCCTGACTTTC
D gene: NA; V gene: TRBV7-9; J gene: TRBJ2-5; clone size: few; CDR3 protein: CASSSAAYQETQYF; CDR3 DNA: TGTGCCAGCAGCTCAGCGGCCTACCAAGAGACCCAGTACTTC
D gene: NA; V gene: TRBV18; J gene: TRBJ1-3; clone size: NA; CDR3 protein: CASSPLANSYSGNTIYF; CDR3 DNA: TGTGCCAGCTCACCACTAGCCAACTCCTACTCTGGAAACACCATATATTTT
D gene: TRBD2; V gene: TRBV7-2; J gene: TRBJ2-3; clone size: NA; CDR3 protein: CASSLRLAGGRDTQYF; CDR3 DNA: TGTGCCAGCAGCTTACGGCTAGCGGGAGGGCGAGATACGCAGTATTTT
D gene: NA; V gene: TRBV29-1; J gene: TRBJ2-5; clone size: NA; CDR3 protein: CSVEGTAQETQYF; CDR3 DNA: TGCAGCGTTGAAGGGACAGCACAAGAGACCCAGTACTTC